The next 21 T cell receptor beta chains were all read from a single sample in a study of blood T cell repertoires in COVID-19. Sequencing used immunoSEQ multiplex PCR; TCRdb keeps in-frame clones, though not all of them. The sample carries some 350,000 clones, about 88% recorded once. The specimen sequenced was peripheral blood. These receptors were obtained from a woman between 70 and 85 years old with COVID-19, enrolled during active disease.

The rearrangement joins TRBV7-9 to TRBJ1-1; D gene ambiguous. CDR1 and CDR2 from the germline V gene are SEHNR and FQNEAQ (reference sequence). The CDR3 runs to 14 residues. Trimming stripped 5 bases from V and 4 bases from J, with 14 bases between. The CDR3 region is CASSREGGITEAFF. CDR3 DNA sequence: TGTGCCAGCAGCCGAGAGGGCGGGATCACTGAAGCTTTCTTT.

The chain links TRBV4-1 to TRBJ2-1; perhaps TRBD2 as D (7 bases). Germline V gene data show CDR1 as MGHRA and CDR2 as YSYEKL. V was clipped by 3 bases and J by 8 bases, with 14 bases between them. The CDR3 sequence is 14 residues long. CDR3 sequence reads: CASSHWGGRDEQFF. Here the CDR3 DNA reads TGCGCCAGCAGCCATTGGGGGGGCAGGGATGAGCAGTTCTTC.

The V gene is TRBV6-5, the J gene TRBJ2-7, with D perhaps matching TRBD1 (6 bases). Germline CDR1 is MNHEY and CDR2 is SVGAGI. Deletions cut 6 bases from V and 4 bases from J, with 16 bases between. There are 14 residues in the CDR3. The CDR3 loop is CASRSAPGDYEQYF. The CDR3 DNA sequence: TGTGCCAGCAGGAGCGCCCCAGGGGATTACGAGCAGTACTTC.

V gene TRBV6-6 combines with J gene TRBJ2-7; TRBD2 matches at 8 bases. The germline gives CDR1 MNHNY, CDR2 SVGAGI (reference sequence). There are 13 residues in the CDR3. The V segment lost 10 bases and the J segment 6 bases; nucleotides outside the gene matches: 11. CDR3 sequence: CATTGTSRSEQYF. The CDR3 DNA sequence: TGTGCCACGACCGGGACTAGTCGATCCGAGCAGTACTTC.

CDR3 nucleotide sequence: TGTGCCAGCAAGGGACTAGCGGGGATGACCCAGTACTTC. Translation: CASKGLAGMTQYF. The chain combines TRBV6-5 with TRBJ2-5, with TRBD2 matching 13 bases. V was clipped by 7 bases and J by 7 bases; unmatched bases: 3. The length of the CDR3 is 13 residues. Germline V gene lookup returns CDR1 MNHEY and CDR2 SVGAGI.

The sample holds one count of this clone. The V and J genes are TRBV28 and TRBJ1-2, with 8 nucleotides matching TRBD1. The germline gives CDR1 MDHEN, CDR2 SYDVKM. V was clipped by 4 bases and J by 2 bases; unmatched bases: 12. The CDR3 consists of 17 residues. Here the CDR3 DNA reads TGTGCCAGCAGTTCCCCTACCCCAGGGGGCAGCAACTATGGCTACACCTTC. Translating gives CASSSPTPGGSNYGYTF.

The V and J genes are TRBV3-1 (or the pseudogene TRBV3-2) and TRBJ2-1; 9 bases align to TRBD2. The V gene's germline CDR1 is LGHDT and CDR2 YNNKEL (reference sequence). Trimming took 0 bases from V and 6 from J; bases not matched to a gene: 6. CDR3 size: 16 residues. DNA for the CDR3: TGTGCCAGCAGCCAAGAGCCGCGGGGGGGCGGCAATGAGCAGTTCTTC. Amino acid sequence: CASSQEPRGGGNEQFF.

V and J are TRBV10-3 and TRBJ2-1; TRBD2 matches 12 bases. CDR1 ENHRY and CDR2 SYGVKD come from the germline V gene. With V trimmed by 7 bases and J by 9 bases, 7 bases remained unmatched. The CDR3 runs 14 residues. The CDR3 loop reads CAITRLAGEVEQFF. The CDR3 DNA sequence: TGTGCCATCACTCGACTAGCGGGGGAGGTTGAGCAGTTCTTC.

This chain joins TRBV7-3 and TRBJ2-5; 11 positions match TRBD1. This CDR3 is built from 15 residues. The V and J ends lost 4 bases and 4 bases, in that order; junction bases with no gene match: 5. Germline assignment: CDR1 SGHTA and CDR2 FQGTGA. The DNA of the CDR3 is TGTGCCAGCAGCTCCGGACAGGGGGCATCAGAGACCCAGTACTTC. The encoded protein is CASSSGQGASETQYF.

V is TRBV4-2 and J is TRBJ1-5; a weak D match, TRBD1 (5 bases). This CDR3 contains 12 residues. The germline V gene has CDR1 LGHNA and CDR2 YNFKEQ. The ends were cut back, 0 bases at V and 11 bases at J, with 8 bases in the middle. In nucleotides, the CDR3 is TGTGCCAGCAGCCAAGAGGGGGGATCCCAGCATTTT. This encodes CASSQEGGSQHF.

The sample holds one count of this clone. V is TRBV6-5 and J is TRBJ1-5, with unresolved D. This CDR3 has 13 residues. Germline V gives CDR1 MNHEY, CDR2 SVGAGI. V lost 5 bases, J lost 4 bases, and 9 bases lay in between. CDR3 loop: CASSRQENQPQHF. The CDR3 DNA sequence: TGTGCCAGCAGTCGACAAGAAAATCAGCCCCAGCATTTT.

The chain joins TRBV18 to TRBJ1-5, with 8 bases that match TRBD1. V trimming: 6 bases; J trimming: 1 base; junction bases outside the gene matches: 8. The CDR3 covers 16 residues. CDR1 and CDR2 (germline): KGHSH, LQKENI. The CDR3 sequence: CASSQQGTGSNQPQHF. As DNA, the CDR3 is TGTGCCAGCTCTCAACAGGGGACAGGCAGCAATCAGCCCCAGCATTTT.

The rearrangement uses TRBV28 and TRBJ2-1; 9 nucleotides align to TRBD2. CDR1 MDHEN and CDR2 SYDVKM come from the germline V gene. The CDR3 runs to 17 residues. Germline trimming cut 2 bases from V and 7 bases from J; bases unmatched to any gene: 12. The CDR3 loop is CASSLRLAGITKNEQFF. The CDR3 region has the DNA TGTGCCAGCAGTTTACGTCTAGCGGGGATTACCAAGAATGAGCAGTTCTTC.

The V gene is TRBV27, the J gene TRBJ1-1, with TRBD1 identical over 9 bases. The CDR3 covers 15 residues. The V segment lost 5 bases and the J segment 5 bases; nucleotides outside the gene matches: 9. Germline CDR1 MNHEY, CDR2 SMNVEV (reference sequence). CDR3 coding DNA: TGTGCCAGCAGTCCGGACCGGGACAGGGTGACTGAAGCTTTCTTT. Its protein product is CASSPDRDRVTEAFF.

This sequence joins TRBV5-1 and TRBJ2-5, with 9 bases that match TRBD2. This CDR3 is built from 14 residues. The V gene's germline CDR1 is SGHRS and CDR2 YFSETQ. V gave up 4 bases and J gave up 5 bases; unmatched junction bases: 6. The CDR3 DNA sequence: TGCGCCAGCAGCCCGACTAGCGGTCTCGAGACCCAGTACTTC. Encoded protein: CASSPTSGLETQYF.

The chain is built from TRBV27 and TRBJ2-7, with 8 bases that match TRBD1. J lost 5 bases, V lost 9 bases, and 9 bases had no gene match. Germline CDR1 is MNHEY and CDR2 is SMNVEV (reference sequence). The CDR3 is made up of 13 amino acids. CDR3 protein: CASSRTGTNEQYF. Written as DNA, the CDR3 is TGTGCCAGTTCAAGGACAGGGACCAACGAGCAGTACTTC.

The chain carries TRBV28 and TRBJ1-1, with a tentative D call TRBD1 (5 bases). The germline V and J ends were trimmed by 6 bases and 5 bases, with 10 bases remaining between them. This CDR3 spans 12 amino acids. The germline V gene encodes CDR1 MDHEN and CDR2 SYDVKM. In DNA, the CDR3 is TGTGCCAGCAGCCTAAGACAGACTGAAGCTTTCTTT. Encoded protein: CASSLRQTEAFF.

The chain couples TRBV11-2 to TRBJ1-2; maybe TRBD1 (6 bases). The CDR3 extends over 16 amino acids. Germline values: CDR1 SGHAT, CDR2 FQNNGV. Trimming removed 1 base at V and 2 bases at J, with 14 bases between. Here the CDR3 reads CASSLVTGPINYGYTF. DNA for the CDR3: TGTGCCAGCAGCTTAGTAACAGGGCCGATAAACTATGGCTACACCTTC. The full variable domain, in which reference TRBV11-2 and TRBJ1-2 provide the parts outside the CDR3, is EAGVAQSPRYKIIEKRQSVAFWCNPISGHATLYWYQQILGQGPKLLIQFQNNGVVDDSQLPKDRFSAERLKGVDSTLKIQPAKLEDSAVYLCASSLVTGPINYGYTFGSGTRLTVV.

CDR3 in DNA: TGTGCCAGCTCACCCGGGACAGGGGAATATCAAGGCGGGGAGCTGTTTTTT. This codes for CASSPGTGEYQGGELFF. This chain connects TRBV18 to TRBJ2-2; 10 nucleotides match TRBD1. The V gene end was trimmed by 3 bases and the J gene end by 7 bases; junction bases not matched to a gene: 11. The CDR3 spans 17 residues. Germline assignment: CDR1 KGHSH and CDR2 LQKENI.

The rearrangement joins TRBV21-1 to TRBJ2-6; the tabulated D call, TRBD1, remains unverified against the DNA. TRBV21-1 is tagged as a pseudogene. This CDR3 has 20 amino acids. The CDR3: CASSRGGQGPTFSGANVLTF. DNA of the CDR3: TGTGCCAGCAGCAGAGGGGGACAGGGCCCCACCTTCTCTGGGGCCAACGTCCTGACTTTC.

The V call is TRBV5-1, the J call TRBJ1-4, with TRBD1 identical over 8 bases. The germline V gene encodes CDR1 SGHRS and CDR2 YFSETQ. J gave up 7 bases and V 4 bases, and 12 bases lay outside the gene matches. The CDR3 is 16 amino acids. The CDR3 region is CASSLGMSGQAEKLFF. The CDR3 DNA reads as TGCGCCAGCAGCCTTGGAATGTCGGGACAGGCTGAAAAACTGTTTTTT.